This is a list of T cell receptor beta chains from one sample in a study of cytomegalovirus exposure and HLA in healthy donors. Clones were read by immunoSEQ multiplex PCR, and TCRdb kept only the in-frame ones, dropping some. The sample has about 140,000 clones; roughly 79% are singletons. Sequenced sample: PBMCs. The source is a man aged 18 to 30 in good health and CMV-seronegative. Both conserved end residues are trimmed from each CDR3.

v_call | cdr3_aa
TRBV30 | AWSVQSNQPQH
TRBV6-1 | ASSEISAEAEKLF
TRBV30 | AWSATGFAGELF
TRBV5-1 | ASSLEGQYEQY
TRBV2 | ASRERTENTGELF
TRBV5-4 | ASSSPGTTRNTEAF
TRBV4-3 | ASSQEGAGNYGYT
TRBV7-2 | ASSRLAGHAYEQY
TRBV7-9 | ASSLGAYGYT
TRBV5-1 | ASSLIPTGELF
TRBV7-2 | ASSLVDWTGGFMNTEAF
TRBV7-2 | ASSLNQRGETQY
TRBV18 | ASSPNELGQESGYT
TRBV7-3 | ASSRSSFRGDEQF
TRBV5-1 | ASSNLRTDGDEQF
TRBV5-1 | ASSSGLAARYTDTQY
TRBV2 | ASYGKDPPGANVLT
TRBV6-1 | ASSEGGTALYEQY
TRBV18 | ASSPSPGFDEQY
TRBV7-9 | ASSLSGVAGLKTQY
TRBV7-9 | ASSSREVLITDTQY
TRBV18 | ASSSGLAGANTGELF
TRBV6-1 | ASRGLANTGELF
TRBV29-1 | SALKLRERTYEQY